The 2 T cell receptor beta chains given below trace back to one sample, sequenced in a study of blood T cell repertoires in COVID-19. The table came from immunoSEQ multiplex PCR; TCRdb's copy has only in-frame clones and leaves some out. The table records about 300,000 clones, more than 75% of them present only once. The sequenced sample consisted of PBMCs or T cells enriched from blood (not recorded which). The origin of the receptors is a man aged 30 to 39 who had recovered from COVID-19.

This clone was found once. The CDR3 region is CASSVVAGGTDTQYF. In DNA form, the CDR3 reads TGTGCCAGCAGTGTCGTGGCGGGAGGCACAGATACGCAGTATTTT. The V and J genes are TRBV6-4 and TRBJ2-3, with 7 nucleotides matching TRBD2. The J segment lost 1 base and the V segment lost 4 bases, leaving 5 bases of the junction unmatched. This CDR3 contains 15 residues. The V gene's germline CDR1 is MRHNA and CDR2 SNTAGT.

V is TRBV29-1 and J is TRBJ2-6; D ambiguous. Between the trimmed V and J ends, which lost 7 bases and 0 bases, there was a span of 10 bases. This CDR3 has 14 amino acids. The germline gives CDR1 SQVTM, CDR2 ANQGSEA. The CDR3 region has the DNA TGCAGCGCCAGAAGCGACTCTGGGGCCAACGTCCTGACTTTC. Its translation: CSARSDSGANVLTF.